The rows below give T cell receptor beta chains drawn from one sample of a study of cytomegalovirus exposure and HLA in healthy donors. Some clones are missing from TCRdb's copy, which holds only in-frame ones; the method was immunoSEQ multiplex PCR. The data hold around 120,000 clones, with about 74% observed a single time. Sequenced: PBMCs. The receptors shown here come from a female donor in good health and CMV-seropositive. Both conserved end residues are part of each CDR3. The order of the fields is clone size, V gene, J gene, D gene, CDR3 protein, CDR3 DNA. A D gene is named only where the DNA matches it firmly. The listing skips clone size in some rows; elsewhere it reads once, few, many or a size class.

once	TRBV25-1	TRBJ1-3	-	CASSEPVTSGNTIYF	TGTGCCAGCAGTGAGCCGGTAACGTCTGGAAACACCATATATTTT
few	TRBV4-3	TRBJ1-2	-	CASSQRSSGRGLGYTF	TGCGCCAGCAGCCAAAGGTCCTCAGGGAGGGGCCTAGGCTACACCTTC
-	TRBV15	TRBJ1-2	TRBD1	CATSPRGTGGWYGYTF	TGTGCCACCAGCCCAAGGGGGACAGGGGGCTGGTATGGCTACACCTTC
-	TRBV11-2	TRBJ2-1	-	CASSHPGGRRSNEQFF	TGTGCCAGCAGCCATCCCGGGGGGCGGAGAAGCAATGAGCAGTTCTTC
-	TRBV19	TRBJ2-1	TRBD2	CASRLAGGWGEQFF	TGTGCCAGCAGACTAGCGGGAGGATGGGGTGAGCAGTTCTTC
-	TRBV10-1	TRBJ1-3	-	CASSHRVYGNTIYF	TGCGCCAGCAGCCACAGGGTATACGGAAACACCATATATTTT
-	TRBV6-5	TRBJ2-1	TRBD2	CASSPETSGSYEQFF	TGTGCCAGCAGTCCGGAGACTAGCGGGAGCTATGAGCAGTTCTTC
-	TRBV6-6	TRBJ1-6	-	CASSTGENSPLHF	TGTGCCAGCAGTACGGGAGAGAATTCACCCCTCCACTTT
once	TRBV14	TRBJ2-7	TRBD1	CASSRSTGASYEQYF	TGTGCCAGCAGCCGATCGACAGGGGCCTCCTACGAGCAGTACTTC
few	TRBV4-1	TRBJ2-7	TRBD2	CASSQGLAAFGEQYF	TGCGCCAGCAGCCAAGGGCTAGCGGCGTTCGGGGAGCAGTACTTC
-	TRBV28	TRBJ1-4	TRBD1	CASRPTGTDYEKLFF	TGTGCCAGCAGACCAACCGGGACAGATTATGAAAAACTGTTTTTT
-	TRBV5-6	TRBJ2-5	TRBD1	CASSSAGGPRSGTQYF	TGTGCCAGCAGCTCTGCAGGGGGACCCCGTTCAGGGACCCAGTACTTC
-	TRBV7-2	TRBJ2-3	TRBD2	CASSFRGGGVDTQYF	TGTGCCAGCAGCTTCCGGGGGGGCGGGGTAGATACGCAGTATTTT
-	TRBV5-4	TRBJ2-5	-	CASSPGGGEETQYF	TGTGCCAGCAGCCCAGGAGGGGGCGAGGAGACCCAGTACTTC
-	TRBV2	TRBJ2-1	TRBD1	CASSRQGYEQFF	TGTGCCAGCAGTCGACAGGGCTATGAGCAGTTCTTC
few	TRBV18	TRBJ2-2	-	CASSPPTGMRTGELFF	TGTGCCAGCTCACCACCAACAGGGATGCGCACCGGGGAGCTGTTTTTT
-	TRBV27	TRBJ2-1	-	CASSSYTGIKQFF	TGTGCCAGCAGTTCCTATACAGGGATAAAGCAGTTCTTC
-	TRBV7-8	TRBJ1-1	-	CASSLDRTLNTEAFF	TGTGCCAGCAGCTTAGATCGTACATTGAACACTGAAGCTTTCTTT
-	TRBV7-2	TRBJ2-5	-	CASSLAPTRQETQYF	TGTGCCAGCAGCTTAGCCCCGACTAGACAAGAGACCCAGTACTTC
few	TRBV4-3	TRBJ1-5	-	CASSQDSGGRQPQHF	TGCGCCAGCAGCCAAGATTCCGGGGGGCGACAGCCCCAGCATTTT
-	TRBV4-1	TRBJ1-3	-	CASSPPGSGNTIYF	TGCGCCAGCAGCCCACCCGGTTCTGGAAACACCATATATTTT
-	TRBV18	TRBJ2-5	-	CASSPLPAGNGNQETQYF	TGTGCCAGCTCACCTCTTCCCGCGGGTAACGGGAATCAAGAGACCCAGTACTTC
-	TRBV7-2	TRBJ2-1	TRBD2	CASRVGSSGARYNEQFF	TGTGCCAGCAGGGTGGGTTCTAGCGGGGCCAGGTACAATGAGCAGTTCTTC
once	TRBV18	TRBJ2-7	-	CASSPERARQTYEQYF	TGTGCCAGCTCACCAGAGAGGGCCCGGCAGACCTACGAGCAGTACTTC
-	TRBV5-1	TRBJ1-2	TRBD1	CASSLMGQDTTAWF	TGCGCCAGCAGCTTGATGGGACAGGATACTACCGCATGGTTC